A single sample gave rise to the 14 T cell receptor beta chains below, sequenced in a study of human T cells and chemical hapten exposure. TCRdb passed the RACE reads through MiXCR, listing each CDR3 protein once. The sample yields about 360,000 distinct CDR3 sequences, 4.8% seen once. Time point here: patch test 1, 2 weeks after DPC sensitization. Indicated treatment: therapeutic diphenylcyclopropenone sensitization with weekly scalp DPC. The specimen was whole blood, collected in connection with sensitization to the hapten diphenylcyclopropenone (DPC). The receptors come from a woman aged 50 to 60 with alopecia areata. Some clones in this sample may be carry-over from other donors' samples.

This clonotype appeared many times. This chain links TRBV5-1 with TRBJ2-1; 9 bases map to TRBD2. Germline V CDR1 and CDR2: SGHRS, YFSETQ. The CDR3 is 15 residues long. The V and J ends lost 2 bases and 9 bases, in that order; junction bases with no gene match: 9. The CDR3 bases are TGCGCCAGCAGCTTACGGTTAGCGGGAGTCAGTGAGCAGTTCTTC. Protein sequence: CASSLRLAGVSEQFF.

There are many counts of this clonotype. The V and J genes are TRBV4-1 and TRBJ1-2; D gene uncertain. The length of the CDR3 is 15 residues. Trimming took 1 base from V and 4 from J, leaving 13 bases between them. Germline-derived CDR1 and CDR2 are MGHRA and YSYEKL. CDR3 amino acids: CASSQADRSPYGYTF. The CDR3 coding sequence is TGCGCCAGCAGCCAAGCGGACCGTAGCCCCTATGGCTACACCTTC.

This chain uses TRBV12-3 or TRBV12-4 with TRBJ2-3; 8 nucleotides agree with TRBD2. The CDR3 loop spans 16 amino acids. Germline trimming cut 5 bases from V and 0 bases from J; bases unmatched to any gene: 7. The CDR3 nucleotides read TGTGCCAGCAGTCCAAAGCGGGGGTCAAGCACAGATACGCAGTATTTT. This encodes CASSPKRGSSTDTQYF.

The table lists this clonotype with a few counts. CDR3 region: CASSLVDRVYGYTF. As DNA, the CDR3 is TGTGCCAGCAGTCTTGTTGACAGGGTCTATGGCTACACCTTC. The chain joins TRBV12-3 or TRBV12-4 to TRBJ1-2; 7 bases map to TRBD1. Trimming at V came to 5 bases and at J to 4 bases, leaving 7 bases not matched to a gene. The CDR3 has 14 amino acids.

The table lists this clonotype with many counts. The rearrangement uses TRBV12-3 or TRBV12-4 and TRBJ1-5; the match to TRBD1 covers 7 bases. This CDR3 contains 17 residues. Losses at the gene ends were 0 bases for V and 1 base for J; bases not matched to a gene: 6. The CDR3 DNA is TGTGCCAGCAGTTTAGCGATCGGGACAGAGAGCAATCAGCCCCAGCATTTT. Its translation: CASSLAIGTESNQPQHF.

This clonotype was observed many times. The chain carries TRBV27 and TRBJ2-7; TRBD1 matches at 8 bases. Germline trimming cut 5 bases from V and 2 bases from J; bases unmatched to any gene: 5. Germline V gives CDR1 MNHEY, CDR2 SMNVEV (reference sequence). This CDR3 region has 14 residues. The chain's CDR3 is CASSQGQVPYEQYF. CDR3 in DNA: TGTGCCAGCAGTCAGGGACAGGTTCCCTACGAGCAGTACTTC.

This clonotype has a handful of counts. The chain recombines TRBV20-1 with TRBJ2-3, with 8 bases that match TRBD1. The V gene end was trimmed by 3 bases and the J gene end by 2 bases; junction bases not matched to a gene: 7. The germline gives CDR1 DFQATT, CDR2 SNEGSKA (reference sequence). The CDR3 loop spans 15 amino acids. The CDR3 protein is CSASFGTGLTDTQYF. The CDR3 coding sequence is TGCAGTGCTAGTTTCGGGACAGGCCTCACAGATACGCAGTATTTT.

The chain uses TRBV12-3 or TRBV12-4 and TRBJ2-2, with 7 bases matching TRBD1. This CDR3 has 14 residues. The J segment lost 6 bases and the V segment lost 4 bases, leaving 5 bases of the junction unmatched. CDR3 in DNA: TGTGCCAGCAGTTCCCTTACAGGGGCCGGGGAGCTGTTTTTT. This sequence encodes CASSSLTGAGELFF.

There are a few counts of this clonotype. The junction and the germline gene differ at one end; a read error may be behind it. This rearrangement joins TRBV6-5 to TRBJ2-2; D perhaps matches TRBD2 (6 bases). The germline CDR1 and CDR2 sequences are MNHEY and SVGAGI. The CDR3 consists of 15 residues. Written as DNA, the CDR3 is TGTGCCAGCACTTACAGGAGGGGCGAATCCGGGGAGCTGTTTTTT. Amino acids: CASTYRRGESGELFF.

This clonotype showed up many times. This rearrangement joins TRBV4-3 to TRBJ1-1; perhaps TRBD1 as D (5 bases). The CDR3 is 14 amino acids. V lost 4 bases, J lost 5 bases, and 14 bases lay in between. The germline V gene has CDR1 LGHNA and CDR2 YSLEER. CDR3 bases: TGCGCCAGCAGCCCATTGGCAGGGAGGACTGAAGCTTTCTTT. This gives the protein CASSPLAGRTEAFF.

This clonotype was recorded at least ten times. Here the CDR3 reads CASSSGRSNQPQHF. CDR3 coding DNA: TGTGCCAGCAGCTCCGGGCGCAGCAATCAGCCCCAGCATTTT. The rearrangement uses TRBV6-1 and TRBJ1-5; D remains unclear. V shed 6 bases and J shed 1 base, with 10 bases lying between them. Germline assignment: CDR1 MNHNS and CDR2 SASEGT. There are 14 residues in the CDR3.

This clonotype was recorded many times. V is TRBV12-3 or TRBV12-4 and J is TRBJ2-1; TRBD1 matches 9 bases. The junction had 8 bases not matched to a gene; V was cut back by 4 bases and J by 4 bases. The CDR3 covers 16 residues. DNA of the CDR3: TGTGCCAGCAGTTCCTGGGACAGGGAGACTTACAATGAGCAGTTCTTC. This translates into CASSSWDRETYNEQFF.

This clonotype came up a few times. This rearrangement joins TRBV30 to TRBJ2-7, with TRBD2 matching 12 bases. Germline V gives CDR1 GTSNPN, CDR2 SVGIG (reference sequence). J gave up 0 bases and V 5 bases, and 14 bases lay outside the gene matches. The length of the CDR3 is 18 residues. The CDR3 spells CAWDLEGLAGGPSYEQYF. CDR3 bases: TGTGCCTGGGACCTGGAGGGGCTAGCGGGAGGGCCCTCCTACGAGCAGTACTTC.

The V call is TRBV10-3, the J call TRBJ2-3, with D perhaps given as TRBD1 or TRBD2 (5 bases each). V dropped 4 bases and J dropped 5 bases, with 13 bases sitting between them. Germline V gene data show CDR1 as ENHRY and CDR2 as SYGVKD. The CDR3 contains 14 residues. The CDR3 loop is CAISGDGTLDTQYF. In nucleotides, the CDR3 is TGTGCCATCAGTGGTGACGGGACCTTAGATACGCAGTATTTT.